Each of the 13 T cell receptor beta chains below was sequenced from the same sample in a study of T-cell memory formation after mild COVID-19. TCRdb re-derived calls from the 5' RACE reads in MiXCR, one entry per CDR3 protein. Of 400,000 to 500,000 distinct CDR3 sequences in the sample, approximately 25% were seen once. Sequenced material: PBMCs or a T cell subset sorted from them (not recorded which). These receptors all come from an adult woman who had mild COVID-19 (a few samples of this study predate the infection). Cell type and time point are not known.

V is TRBV12-3 or TRBV12-4 and J is TRBJ1-1, with a tentative D call TRBD1 (5 bases). This CDR3 is built from 13 residues. V lost 11 bases to trimming and J lost 5 bases, with 18 bases between them. The DNA for the CDR3 is TGTGCCTCCCAGTGGCAGGGTGGGACTGAAGCTTTCTTT. It codes for CASQWQGGTEAFF.

The table lists this clonotype with a few counts. Here the CDR3 reads CSVYISYNEQFF. DNA for the CDR3: TGCAGCGTTTACATTAGCTACAATGAGCAGTTCTTC. The chain is built from TRBV29-1 and TRBJ2-1; D gene unclear. The germline V and J ends were trimmed by 5 bases and 3 bases, with 8 bases remaining between them. The CDR3 runs 12 residues. Germline CDR1 is SQVTM and CDR2 is ANQGSEA.

There are a few counts of this clonotype. The V call is TRBV20-1, the J call TRBJ1-6, with D hard to call. The CDR3 extends over 14 amino acids. The V end lost 0 bases, the J end lost 8 bases, and 11 bases lay between the germline ends. The germline V gene encodes CDR1 DFQATT and CDR2 SNEGSKA (reference sequence). The CDR3 loop reads CSARDLWVDSPLHF. The CDR3 bases are TGCAGTGCTAGAGATCTTTGGGTTGATTCACCCCTCCACTTT.

The chain links TRBV7-9 to TRBJ1-6, with TRBD1 matching over 8 bases. The CDR3 has 14 residues. Germline CDR1 is SEHNR and CDR2 is FQNEAQ (reference sequence). V was clipped by 5 bases and J by 5 bases; unmatched bases: 2. The CDR3 nucleotides are TGTGCCAGCAGCCAGGGACAGGATAATTCACCCCTCCACTTT. This codes for CASSQGQDNSPLHF.

A few counts support this clonotype. The chain has TRBV12-3 or TRBV12-4 and TRBJ2-5, with D unclear. This CDR3 comprises 13 residues. V lost 7 bases and J lost 5, with 14 bases in between. CDR3 amino acids: CASTSRSRETQYF. CDR3 nucleotide sequence: TGTGCCAGCACCTCCCGGTCCAGGGAGACCCAGTACTTC.

The chain recombines TRBV7-9 with TRBJ2-2; no clear D gene. V was clipped by 3 bases and J by 0 bases, with 8 bases between them. This CDR3 is 15 amino acids long. Germline V CDR1 and CDR2: SEHNR, FQNEAQ (reference sequence). The CDR3: CASSFGPANTGELFF. CDR3 DNA sequence: TGTGCCAGCAGCTTTGGCCCCGCGAACACCGGGGAGCTGTTTTTT.

This clonotype was picked up a small number of times. The rearrangement uses TRBV7-2 and TRBJ1-4; no clear D gene. Between the trimmed V and J ends, which lost 1 base and 8 bases, there was a span of 5 bases. CDR1 SGHTA and CDR2 FQGNSA come from the germline V gene. The CDR3 has 12 amino acids. DNA for the CDR3: TGTGCCAGCAGCTTAGGGGTGGAAAAACTGTTTTTT. Translating it yields CASSLGVEKLFF.

CDR3 nucleotide sequence: TGTGCCAGCAGCTTCGTAGGAGACCCCAAGGGGGAGACCCAGTACTTC. Its protein is CASSFVGDPKGETQYF. The chain employs TRBV5-6 and TRBJ2-5; D may be TRBD1 (5 bases). V was shortened by 2 bases and J by 5 bases, with 19 bases between the two germline ends. Germline V gene sequence: CDR1 SGHDT, CDR2 YYEEEE. The CDR3 has 16 residues.

V is TRBV5-6 and J is TRBJ2-4; no reliable D call. CDR3 length: 12 residues. Trimming removed 4 bases at V and 12 bases at J, with 14 bases between. Germline loops: CDR1 SGHDT, CDR2 YYEEEE. The CDR3 DNA sequence: TGTGCCAGCAGCATCGGCCCGACCGGTCAGTACTTC. Protein product: CASSIGPTGQYF.

This clonotype was counted a single time. V and J are TRBV9 and TRBJ2-5; 12 positions match TRBD1. Looked up from germline, CDR1 is SGDLS and CDR2 is YYNGEE. The CDR3 totals 16 residues. V trimming: 5 bases; J trimming: 6 bases; junction bases outside the gene matches: 11. The CDR3 nucleotides are TGTGCCAGCAGTTTATCCGGGACAGGGGGCGTGAAGACCCAGTACTTC. It yields the protein CASSLSGTGGVKTQYF.

The V call is TRBV10-3, the J call TRBJ2-7; TRBD2 matches 15 bases. Germline CDR1 reads ENHRY; CDR2 reads SYGVKD. J gave up 4 bases and V 2 bases, and 0 bases lay outside the gene matches. The CDR3 spans 15 residues. This CDR3 is CAISEGLAGGYEQYF. The CDR3 DNA reads TGTGCCATCAGTGAGGGACTAGCGGGAGGGTACGAGCAGTACTTC.

The chain recombines TRBV18 with TRBJ1-1; D call uncertain. Germline CDR1 is KGHSH and CDR2 is LQKENI. The CDR3 length is 14 residues. V was trimmed by 4 bases and J by 7 bases, leaving 16 bases between them. CDR3 nucleotides: TGTGCCAGCTCACTGGAGGGTCCGGGGTTTGAAGCTTTCTTT. Its translation is CASSLEGPGFEAFF. The variable domain in full, with the rest retrieved from reference TRBV18 and TRBJ1-1, is NAGVMQNPRHLVRRRGQEARLRCSPMKGHSHVYWYRQLPEEGLKFMVYLQKENIIDESGMPKERFSAEFPKEGPSILRIQQVVRGDSAAYFCASSLEGPGFEAFFGQGTRLTVV.

This chain uses TRBV7-6 with TRBJ1-3; D uncertain. The CDR3 has 15 residues. Looked up from germline, CDR1 is SGHVS and CDR2 is FNYEAQ. The ends were cut back, 5 bases at V and 0 bases at J, with 11 bases in the middle. CDR3 in DNA: TGTGCCAGCAGCCAACAGATGTCCTCTGGAAACACCATATATTTT. Translating gives CASSQQMSSGNTIYF.